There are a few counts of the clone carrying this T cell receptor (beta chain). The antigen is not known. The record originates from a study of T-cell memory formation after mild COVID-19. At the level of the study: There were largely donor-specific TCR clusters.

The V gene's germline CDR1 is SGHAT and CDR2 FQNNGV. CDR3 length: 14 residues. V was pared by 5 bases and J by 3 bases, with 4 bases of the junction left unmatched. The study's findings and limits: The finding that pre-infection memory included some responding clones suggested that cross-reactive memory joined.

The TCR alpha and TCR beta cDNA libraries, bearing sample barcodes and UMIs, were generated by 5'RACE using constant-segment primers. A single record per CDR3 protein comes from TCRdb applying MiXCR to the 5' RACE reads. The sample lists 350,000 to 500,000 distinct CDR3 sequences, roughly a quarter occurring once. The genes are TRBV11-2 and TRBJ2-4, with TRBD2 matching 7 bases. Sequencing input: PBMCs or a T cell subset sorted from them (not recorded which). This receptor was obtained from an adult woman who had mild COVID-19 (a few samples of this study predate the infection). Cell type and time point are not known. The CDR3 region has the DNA TGTGCCAGCAGCCCGGGGGGAGTCAAAAACATTCAGTACTTC. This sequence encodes CASSPGGVKNIQYF.